This T cell receptor beta chain was profiled in a study of T cells in pancreatic ductal adenocarcinoma. Findings and caveats of the study: Blood clonality (roughly 0.073) did not differ significantly from tumor (approximately 0.1). Tumor samples had fewer productive templates and approximately 8-fold fewer unique clonotypes than blood. This surgical cohort overrepresents the minority presenting with early-stage disease.

The CDR3 spans 14 residues. With V trimmed by 6 bases and J by 9 bases, 9 bases remained unmatched. CDR1 and CDR2 from the germline V gene are SNHLY and FYNNEI. The selected patients with pancreatic ductal adenocarcinoma had surgery but no neoadjuvant therapy. Comments on this clone: Its antigen is unknown.

The assay was immunoSEQ multiplex PCR, and TCRdb's table has in-frame clones only and misses some. The sample holds 16,000 or so clones, about 90% seen once. Sample: PBMCs. This TCR came from a human donor with pancreatic ductal adenocarcinoma. The gene calls are TRBV2 and TRBJ2-1; TRBD2 matches at 9 bases. CDR3 region: CASSPLAGKGEQFF. CDR3 coding DNA: TGTGCCAGCAGCCCACTAGCGGGTAAGGGTGAGCAGTTCTTC.